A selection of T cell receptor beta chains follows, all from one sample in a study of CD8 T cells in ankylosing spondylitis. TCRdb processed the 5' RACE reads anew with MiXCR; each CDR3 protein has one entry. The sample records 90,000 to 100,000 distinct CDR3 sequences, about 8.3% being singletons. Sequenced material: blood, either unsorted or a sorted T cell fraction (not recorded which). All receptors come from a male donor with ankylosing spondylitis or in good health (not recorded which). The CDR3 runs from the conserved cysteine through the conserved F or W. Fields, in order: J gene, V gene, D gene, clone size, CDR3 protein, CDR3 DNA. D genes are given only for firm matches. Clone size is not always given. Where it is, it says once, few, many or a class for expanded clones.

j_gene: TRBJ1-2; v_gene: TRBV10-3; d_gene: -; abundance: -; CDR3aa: CAISEPNDRRRNGYTF; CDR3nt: TGTGCCATCAGTGAGCCCAACGACAGGAGGAGGAATGGCTACACCTTC
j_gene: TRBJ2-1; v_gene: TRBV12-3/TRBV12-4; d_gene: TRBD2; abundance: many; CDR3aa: CASSFYAGGFSNEQFF; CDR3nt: TGTGCCAGCAGTTTTTATGCGGGAGGGTTTAGTAATGAGCAGTTCTTC
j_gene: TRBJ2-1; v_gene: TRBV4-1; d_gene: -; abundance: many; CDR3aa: CASRRVADNEQFF; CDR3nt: TGCGCCAGCAGGCGCGTCGCCGACAATGAGCAGTTCTTC
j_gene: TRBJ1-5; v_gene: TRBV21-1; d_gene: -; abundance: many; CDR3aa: CASSKDSHIRSFILDQPQHF; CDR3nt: TGTGCCAGCAGCAAAGATTCCCACATCAGGTCCTTTATTTTAGATCAGCCCCAGCATTTT
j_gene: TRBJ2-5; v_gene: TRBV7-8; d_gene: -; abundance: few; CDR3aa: CASSLGSRGETQYF; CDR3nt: TGTGCCAGCAGCTTAGGATCCAGAGGAGAGACCCAGTACTTC
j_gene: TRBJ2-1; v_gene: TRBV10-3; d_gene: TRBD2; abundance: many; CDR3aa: CAIRGLAGGLNEQFF; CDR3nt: TGTGCCATCAGGGGACTAGCGGGGGGGCTCAATGAGCAGTTCTTC
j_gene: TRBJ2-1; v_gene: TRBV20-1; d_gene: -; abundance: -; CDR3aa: CSAPGLSSYNEQFF; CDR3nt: TGCAGTGCGCCCGGCCTGAGCTCCTACAATGAGCAGTTCTTC
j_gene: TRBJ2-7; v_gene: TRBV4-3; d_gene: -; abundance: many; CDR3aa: CASSQDSGLGYEQYF; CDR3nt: TGCGCCAGCAGCCAAGACTCGGGCCTTGGCTACGAGCAGTACTTC
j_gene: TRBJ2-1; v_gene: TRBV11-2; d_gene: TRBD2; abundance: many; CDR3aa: CASSLGASGVYNEQFF; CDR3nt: TGTGCCAGCAGCTTAGGGGCTAGCGGAGTGTACAATGAGCAGTTCTTC
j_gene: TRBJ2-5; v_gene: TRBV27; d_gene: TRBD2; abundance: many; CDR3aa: CASSRGTSGSQFGTQYF; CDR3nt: TGTGCCAGCAGTCGTGGGACTAGCGGGAGTCAATTTGGGACCCAGTACTTC
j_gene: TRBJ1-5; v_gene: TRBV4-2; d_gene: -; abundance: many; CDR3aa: CASSEPGAGWSPSNQPQHF; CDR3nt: TGTGCCAGCAGCGAACCGGGGGCAGGGTGGAGCCCTAGCAATCAGCCCCAGCATTTT
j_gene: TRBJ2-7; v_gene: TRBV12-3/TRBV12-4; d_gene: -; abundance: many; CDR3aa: CASSLFLRDYEQYF; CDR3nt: TGTGCCAGCAGTTTATTCCTCAGAGACTACGAGCAGTACTTC
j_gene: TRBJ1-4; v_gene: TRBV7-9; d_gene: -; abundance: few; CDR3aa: CASSPWTGKAANEKLFF; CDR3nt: TGTGCCAGCAGCCCCTGGACGGGGAAAGCGGCTAATGAAAAACTGTTTTTT
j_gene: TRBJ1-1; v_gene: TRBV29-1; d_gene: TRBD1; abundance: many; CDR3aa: CSVEILGQGRTEAFF; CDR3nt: TGCAGCGTCGAAATCCTGGGACAGGGTAGGACTGAAGCTTTCTTT
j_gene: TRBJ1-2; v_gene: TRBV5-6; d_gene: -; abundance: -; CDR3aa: CAGTRKGLWNYGYTF; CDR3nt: TGTGCCGGCACCCGAAAAGGCCTCTGGAACTATGGCTACACCTTC
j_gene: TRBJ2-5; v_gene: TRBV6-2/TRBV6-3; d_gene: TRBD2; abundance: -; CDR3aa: CASSSTRPLAGARGETQYF; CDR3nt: TGTGCCAGCAGTTCCACCCGACCCCTAGCGGGGGCACGGGGGGAGACCCAGTACTTC
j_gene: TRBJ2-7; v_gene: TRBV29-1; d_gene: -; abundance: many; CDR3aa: CSVDSAPYEQYF; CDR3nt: TGCAGCGTTGATTCCGCTCCCTACGAGCAGTACTTC
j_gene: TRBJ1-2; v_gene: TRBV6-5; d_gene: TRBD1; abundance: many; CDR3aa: CASSSDRGASYGYTF; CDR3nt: TGTGCCAGCAGTTCCGACAGGGGCGCATCCTATGGCTACACCTTC
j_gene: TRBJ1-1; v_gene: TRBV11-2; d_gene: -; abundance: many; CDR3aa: CASSLVGGNTEAFF; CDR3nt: TGCGCCAGCAGCTTGGTCGGGGGTAACACTGAAGCTTTCTTT
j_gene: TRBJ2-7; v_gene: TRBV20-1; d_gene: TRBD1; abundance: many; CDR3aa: CSVTGGFSSYEQYF; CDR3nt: TGCAGTGTTACAGGGGGCTTCTCCTCCTACGAGCAGTACTTC
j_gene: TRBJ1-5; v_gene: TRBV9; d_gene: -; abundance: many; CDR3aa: CASSVTPYSNQPQHF; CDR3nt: TGTGCCAGCAGCGTAACGCCGTATAGCAATCAGCCCCAGCATTTT
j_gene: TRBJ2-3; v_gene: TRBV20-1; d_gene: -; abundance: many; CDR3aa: CSARSTGDTQYF; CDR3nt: TGCAGTGCTCGTTCGACCGGAGATACGCAGTATTTT
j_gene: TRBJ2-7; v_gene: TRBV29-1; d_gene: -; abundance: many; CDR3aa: CSVEHRGDSYEQYF; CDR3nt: TGCAGCGTTGAGCACAGAGGGGACTCCTACGAGCAGTACTTC
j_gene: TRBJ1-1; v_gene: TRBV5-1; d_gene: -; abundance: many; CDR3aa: CASSLGSNTEAFF; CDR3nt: TGCGCCAGCAGCTTGGGCTCGAACACTGAAGCTTTCTTT
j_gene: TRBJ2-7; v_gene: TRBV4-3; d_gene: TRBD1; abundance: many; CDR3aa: CASSQDFGTGNEQYF; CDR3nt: TGCGCCAGCAGCCAAGATTTTGGGACAGGGAACGAGCAGTACTTC
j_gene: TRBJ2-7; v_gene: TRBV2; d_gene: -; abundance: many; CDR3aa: CASSGDHGEQYF; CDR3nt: TGTGCCAGCAGTGGGGACCACGGCGAGCAGTACTTC
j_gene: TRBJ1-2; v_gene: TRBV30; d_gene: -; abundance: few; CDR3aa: CAWSPPFLGGYTF; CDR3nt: TGTGCCTGGAGTCCGCCCTTTTTGGGTGGCTACACCTTC
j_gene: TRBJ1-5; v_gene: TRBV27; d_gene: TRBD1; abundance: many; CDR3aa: CASSLSQGGPQHF; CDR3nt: TGTGCCAGCAGTTTATCCCAGGGGGGGCCCCAGCATTTT
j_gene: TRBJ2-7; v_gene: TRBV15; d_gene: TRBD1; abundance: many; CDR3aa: CATRKQGANEQYF; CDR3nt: TGTGCCACCAGGAAACAGGGGGCGAACGAGCAGTACTTC
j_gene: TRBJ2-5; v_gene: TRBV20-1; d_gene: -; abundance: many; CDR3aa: CSARGVLRYQETQYF; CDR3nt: TGCAGTGCTAGAGGGGTTTTAAGGTACCAAGAGACCCAGTACTTC
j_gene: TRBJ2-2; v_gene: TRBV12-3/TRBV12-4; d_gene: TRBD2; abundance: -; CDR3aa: CASSPLAGGPSKTGELFF; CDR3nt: TGTGCCAGCAGTCCCCTAGCGGGAGGGCCCTCAAAAACCGGGGAGCTGTTTTTT
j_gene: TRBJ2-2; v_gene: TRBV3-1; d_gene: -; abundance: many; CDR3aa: CASSPRDTYTGELFF; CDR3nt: TGTGCCAGCAGCCCCCGGGACACCTACACCGGGGAGCTGTTTTTT
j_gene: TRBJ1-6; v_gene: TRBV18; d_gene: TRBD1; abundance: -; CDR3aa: CASSTGQGRPLHF; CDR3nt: TGTGCCAGCTCAACAGGACAGGGAAGGCCCCTCCACTTT
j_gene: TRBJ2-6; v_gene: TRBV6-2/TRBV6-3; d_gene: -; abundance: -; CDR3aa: CASSYGSGANILTF; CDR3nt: TGTGCCAGCAGTTACGGGTCCGGGGCCAACATCCTGACTTTC
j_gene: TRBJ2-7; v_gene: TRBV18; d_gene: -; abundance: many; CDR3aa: CASSLNRDHEQYF; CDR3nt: TGTGCCAGCTCACTAAACAGGGACCACGAGCAGTACTTC
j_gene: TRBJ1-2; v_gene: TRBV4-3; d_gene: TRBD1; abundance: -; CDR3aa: CASSQDHGTGYGYTF; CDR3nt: TGCGCCAGCAGCCAAGATCATGGGACAGGATATGGCTACACCTTC
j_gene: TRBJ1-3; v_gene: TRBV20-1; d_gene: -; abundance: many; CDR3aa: CSARLGDGNTIYF; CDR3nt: TGCAGTGCTAGATTAGGGGATGGGAACACCATATATTTT
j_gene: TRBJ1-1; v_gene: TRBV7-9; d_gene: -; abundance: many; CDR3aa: CASSLEGNTEAFF; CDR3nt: TGTGCCAGCAGCTTAGAAGGAAACACTGAAGCTTTCTTT
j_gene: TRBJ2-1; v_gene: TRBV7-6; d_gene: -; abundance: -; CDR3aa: CASSLGRLEEQFF; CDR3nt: TGTGCCAGCAGCTTAGGTAGGCTCGAGGAGCAGTTCTTC
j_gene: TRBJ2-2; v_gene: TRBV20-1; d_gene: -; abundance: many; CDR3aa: CSARDRGGTGELFF; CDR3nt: TGCAGTGCTAGAGACAGGGGTGGAACCGGGGAGCTGTTTTTT
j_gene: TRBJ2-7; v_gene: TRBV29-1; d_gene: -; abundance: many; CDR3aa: CSVEDPGALHPYEQYF; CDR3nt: TGCAGCGTTGAAGATCCAGGGGCCCTACACCCCTACGAGCAGTACTTC
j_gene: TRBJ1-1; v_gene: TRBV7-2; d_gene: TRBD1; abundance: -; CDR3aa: CASSSGTGSYEAFF; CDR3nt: TGTGCCAGCAGCTCGGGGACAGGGAGCTATGAAGCTTTCTTT
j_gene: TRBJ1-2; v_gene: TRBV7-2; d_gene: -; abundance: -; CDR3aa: CASSLVGGNHVETF; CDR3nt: TGTGCCAGCAGCTTAGTAGGGGGTAACCATGTTGAGACCTTC
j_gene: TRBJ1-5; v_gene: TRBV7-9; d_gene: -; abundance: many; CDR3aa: CASSLDGPQHF; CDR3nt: TGTGCCAGCAGCTTAGACGGGCCCCAGCATTTT
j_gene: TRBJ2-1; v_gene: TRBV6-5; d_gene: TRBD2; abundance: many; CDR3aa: CASSYRSGRRGEQFF; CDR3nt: TGTGCCAGCAGTTACAGAAGCGGGAGGAGGGGTGAGCAGTTCTTC
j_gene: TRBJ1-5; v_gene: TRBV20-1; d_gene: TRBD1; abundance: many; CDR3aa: CSARMDRVQPQHF; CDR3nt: TGCAGTGCTAGGATGGACAGGGTACAGCCCCAGCATTTT
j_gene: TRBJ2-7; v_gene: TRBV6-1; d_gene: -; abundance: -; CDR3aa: CASSLLDLSEQYF; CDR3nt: TGTGCCAGCAGTCTTCTTGACCTTAGCGAGCAGTACTTC
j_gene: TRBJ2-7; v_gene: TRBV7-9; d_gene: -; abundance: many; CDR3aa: CASSLGRGIHSYEQYF; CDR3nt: TGTGCCAGCAGCTTAGGAAGGGGGATACATTCCTACGAGCAGTACTTC
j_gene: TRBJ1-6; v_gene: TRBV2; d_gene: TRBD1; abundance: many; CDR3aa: CASSGGTALLNSPLHF; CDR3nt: TGTGCCAGCAGTGGTGGGACAGCCCTTCTTAATTCACCCCTCCACTTT
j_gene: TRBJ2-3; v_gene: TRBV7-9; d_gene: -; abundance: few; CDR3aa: CASSRSGDRSTDTQYF; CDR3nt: TGTGCCAGCAGCCGAAGCGGTGATCGTAGCACAGATACGCAGTATTTT
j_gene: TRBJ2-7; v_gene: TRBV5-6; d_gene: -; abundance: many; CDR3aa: CASSFVTTQYEQYF; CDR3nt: TGTGCCAGCAGCTTCGTGACCACCCAATACGAGCAGTACTTC
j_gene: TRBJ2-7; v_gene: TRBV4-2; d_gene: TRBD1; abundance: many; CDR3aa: CASRQGFGYEQYF; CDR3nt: TGTGCCAGCAGACAGGGGTTTGGCTACGAGCAGTACTTC